Sequencing of this T cell receptor (beta chain) was carried out in a study of graft-versus-host responses after intestinal transplantation. Study in general: The whole recipient group had anti-thymocyte globulin induction followed by tacrolimus and steroids for around 3 years.

Graft material was processed, releasing intraepithelial and lamina propria lymphocytes. Whole-study results and caveats: Some patients had graft-donor T cell macrochimerism. In their allografts, the ratios of graft-versus-host to host-versus-graft T cell clones were high. Researchers found GvH clones in recipient marrow, and some showed up first in ileum or blood.

The CDR3 has 14 amino acids. Trimming took 1 base from V and 4 from J, leaving 9 bases between them. Germline CDR1 and CDR2: SEHNR and FQNEAQ (reference sequence). The protocol was immunoSEQ multiplex PCR, while the TCRdb copy is restricted to in-frame clones and leaves out a portion. The data hold 15,000 to 18,000 clones, with just under 75% observed a single time. As for this clone: The antigen is not known.

This chain links TRBV7-9 with TRBJ2-3, with D possibly TRBD1 on 6 matching bases. The sequencing used ileum tissue, collected 14 days after transplant. The receptor was derived from a human patient who received an intestinal transplant, so some T cells may come from the graft donor. CDR3 bases: TGTGCCAGCAGCTTAGACAGGGTATCAGATACGCAGTATTTT. Translation gives CASSLDRVSDTQYF.